These 27 T cell receptor beta chains came from one sample sequenced in a study of cytomegalovirus exposure and HLA in healthy donors. Data came from immunoSEQ multiplex PCR; TCRdb stores just in-frame clones and leaves some out. The sample holds about 110,000 clones, approximately 89% seen once. The specimen sequenced was PBMCs. All receptors derive from a young woman in good health and CMV-seronegative.

The V call is TRBV29-1, the J call TRBJ2-7; D may be TRBD1 (5 bases). Germline lookup yields CDR1 SQVTM and CDR2 ANQGSEA. Between the trimmed V and J ends, which lost 6 bases and 3 bases, there was a span of 18 bases. This CDR3 region has 14 residues. Written as DNA, the CDR3 is TGCAGCGTGGGCCCCAGGGCGGCCCTCTACGAGCAGTACTTC. Residues: CSVGPRAALYEQYF.

This clone appeared a few times. V is TRBV6-5 and J is TRBJ1-6, with no clear D. The CDR3 has 13 amino acids. The V and J ends lost 6 bases and 9 bases respectively, with 12 bases between them. Germline V lookup: CDR1 MNHEY, CDR2 SVGAGI. The CDR3 here is CASSDFSSSPLHF. The CDR3, as DNA: TGTGCCAGCAGCGATTTCTCTAGTTCACCCCTCCACTTT.

The genes are TRBV19 and TRBJ1-1; 7 nucleotides match TRBD1. Per germline, CDR1 LNHDA and CDR2 SQIVND (reference sequence). This CDR3 contains 16 residues. V lost 6 bases, J lost 0 bases, and 10 bases stayed unmatched. CDR3 nucleotide sequence: TGTGCCAGTAGGGGCGACAGGGATAGTATGAACACTGAAGCTTTCTTT. The encoded protein is CASRGDRDSMNTEAFF.

In DNA, the CDR3 is TGTGCCAGCAGTTTCGGGACAGCACCTTACGAGCAGTACTTC. Translating it yields CASSFGTAPYEQYF. This sequence joins TRBV27 and TRBJ2-7, with TRBD1 matching 7 bases. There are 14 residues in the CDR3. Germline CDR1 is MNHEY and CDR2 is SMNVEV (reference sequence). Trimming took 3 bases from V and 4 from J; bases not matched to a gene: 6.

V gene TRBV28 combines with J gene TRBJ2-2; 8 nucleotides align to TRBD2. Per the germline V gene, CDR1 is MDHEN and CDR2 is SYDVKM. After removal of 7 bases from V and 5 bases from J, the junction contained 6 bases not matched to a gene. The CDR3 consists of 14 residues. DNA for the CDR3: TGTGCCAGCACCAGCGGGGGTGGGACCGGGGAGCTGTTTTTT. Encoded protein: CASTSGGGTGELFF.

This chain links TRBV6-5 with TRBJ2-1, with D possibly matching TRBD2 (5 bases). Trimming stripped 6 bases from V and 4 bases from J, with 16 bases between. The germline gives CDR1 MNHEY, CDR2 SVGAGI. The CDR3 sequence is 15 residues long. The CDR3 sequence is CASRALAGFYNEQFF. For the CDR3, the DNA is TGTGCCAGCAGGGCGTTGGCGGGCTTTTACAATGAGCAGTTCTTC.

V gene TRBV5-1 combines with J gene TRBJ2-3; 8 nucleotides line up with TRBD2. The CDR3 is 18 amino acids. Germline V lookup: CDR1 SGHRS, CDR2 YFSETQ. With V trimmed by 0 bases and J by 0 bases, 9 bases remained unmatched. CDR3 in DNA: TGCGCCAGCAGCTTGGGGCTAGCGGGTCCGCCTAGCACAGATACGCAGTATTTT. Translating gives CASSLGLAGPPSTDTQYF.

The V and J genes are TRBV30 and TRBJ2-3, with 12 bases identical to TRBD1. The V segment lost 4 bases and the J segment 1 base; nucleotides outside the gene matches: 9. The CDR3 extends over 17 amino acids. Germline values: CDR1 GTSNPN, CDR2 SVGIG (reference sequence). The CDR3 DNA reads as TGTGCCTGGAATACCGGGACAGGGGGCGCCGGCACAGATACGCAGTATTTT. Amino acid sequence: CAWNTGTGGAGTDTQYF.

The chain recombines TRBV5-1 with TRBJ2-7; 8 positions agree with TRBD1. CDR1 and CDR2 (germline): SGHRS, YFSETQ. V dropped 2 bases and J dropped 4; count of bases not matched to a gene: 5. This CDR3 spans 14 amino acids. The CDR3 DNA follows: TGCGCCAGCAGCTTCCAGGGGGCGGGTTACGAGCAGTACTTC. Amino acids: CASSFQGAGYEQYF.

The sample holds one count of this clone. This rearrangement joins TRBV7-9 to TRBJ2-3; 15 bases align to TRBD2. CDR3 size: 18 residues. Germline CDR1 and CDR2: SEHNR and FQNEAQ (reference sequence). V shed 8 bases and J 3 bases; nucleotides not matched to a gene: 12. DNA for the CDR3: TGTGCCAGCCGCACTAAATCCGGGACTAGCGGGAGGACAGATACGCAGTATTTT. Encoded protein: CASRTKSGTSGRTDTQYF.

The J gene is TRBJ1-5, the V gene TRBV2; D unclear. This CDR3 has 14 residues. Trimming left V 2 bases short and J 3 bases short, with 8 bases between. Per germline, CDR1 SNHLY and CDR2 FYNNEI. CDR3 region: CASSEQSNNQPQHF. CDR3 coding DNA: TGTGCCAGCAGTGAACAGTCAAACAATCAGCCCCAGCATTTT.

The V gene is TRBV19, the J gene TRBJ2-1; TRBD2 might be the D (5 bases). CDR3 length: 13 residues. Germline CDR1 reads LNHDA; CDR2 reads SQIVND (reference sequence). V was cut by 7 bases and J by 4 bases, with 11 bases left in between. The CDR3 here is CASTGRGYNEQFF. In DNA, the CDR3 is TGTGCCAGTACGGGTCGGGGTTACAATGAGCAGTTCTTC.

The chain uses TRBV11-2 and TRBJ2-7, with 8 bases that match TRBD2. From germline, CDR1 is SGHAT and CDR2 FQNNGV. This CDR3 is 15 amino acids long. Losses at the gene ends were 5 bases for V and 0 bases for J; bases not matched to a gene: 6. CDR3 sequence (DNA): TGTGCCAGCAGCAATATAGCGGGGAGCTCCTACGAGCAGTACTTC. Its protein is CASSNIAGSSYEQYF.

The chain is built from TRBV9 and TRBJ1-2, with 9 bases that match TRBD1. Germline values: CDR1 SGDLS, CDR2 YYNGEE. J lost 5 bases, V lost 4 bases, and 9 bases had no gene match. CDR3 length equals 15 residues. CDR3 amino acids: CASSLSGTGIYGYTF. The DNA for the CDR3 is TGTGCCAGCAGCCTCTCCGGGACAGGGATTTATGGCTACACCTTC.

The chain carries TRBV28 and TRBJ1-3, with D possibly matching TRBD1 (6 bases). The CDR3 has 15 residues. The germline CDR1 and CDR2 sequences are MDHEN and SYDVKM. Trimming took 11 bases from V and 0 from J, leaving 17 bases between them. CDR3 protein: CASSDRFSSGNTIYF. CDR3 in DNA: TGTGCCTCCTCGGACAGATTCTCCTCTGGAAACACCATATATTTT.

This chain connects TRBV5-1 to TRBJ2-7; D may be TRBD1 (6 bases). Germline-derived CDR1 and CDR2 are SGHRS and YFSETQ. This CDR3 region has 18 residues. Deletions cut 5 bases from V and 4 bases from J, with 28 bases between. DNA for the CDR3: TGCGCCAGCAGAACTGAAGCAGGACAGAGGACTTTTCCGTACGAGCAGTACTTC. Its protein is CASRTEAGQRTFPYEQYF.

This sequence joins TRBV11-1 and TRBJ2-1; no definite D call. The CDR3 extends over 13 amino acids. V shed 1 base and J shed 6 bases, with 7 bases lying between them. Looked up from germline, CDR1 is SGHAT and CDR2 is FQDESV (reference sequence). The CDR3 nucleotides are TGTGCCAGCAGCTTAGGACTCACCAATGAGCAGTTCTTC. Its translation is CASSLGLTNEQFF.

Only one count was recorded for this clone. This chain uses TRBV9 with TRBJ2-1, with 9 bases lining up with TRBD2. Germline V CDR1 and CDR2: SGDLS, YYNGEE. Trimming took 0 bases from V and 8 from J; bases not matched to a gene: 9. This CDR3 spans 16 amino acids. The CDR3 here is CASSVGTSDGSDEQFF. Written as DNA, the CDR3 is TGTGCCAGCAGCGTAGGGACTAGCGACGGGTCGGATGAGCAGTTCTTC.

The chain has TRBV10-1 and TRBJ1-4, with a weak D call TRBD1 (5 bases). The V end was cut by 3 bases, the J end by 7 bases, with 12 bases between. The CDR3 has 14 amino acids. Germline assignment: CDR1 WNHNN and CDR2 SYGVQD (reference sequence). For the CDR3, the DNA is TGCGCCAGCAGTGATCGGGGGGACGGTGAAAAACTGTTTTTT. This encodes CASSDRGDGEKLFF.

V usage is TRBV4-2 and J usage is TRBJ1-5, with D uncertain. Germline V gene data show CDR1 as LGHNA and CDR2 as YNFKEQ. V lost 1 base and J 3 bases, leaving 7 bases between the germline ends. This CDR3 contains 14 residues. CDR3 DNA sequence: TGTGCCAGCAGCCAAGGGCAGTTCAATCAGCCCCAGCATTTT. Its translation is CASSQGQFNQPQHF.

The CDR3 DNA is TGCGCCAGCAGCTCGGGGGGGAGCACAGATACGCAGTATTTT. The encoded protein is CASSSGGSTDTQYF. V usage is TRBV5-1 and J usage is TRBJ2-3, with TRBD2 identical over 8 bases. CDR3 length equals 14 residues. CDR1 is SGHRS, CDR2 YFSETQ, per germline. The J segment lost 0 bases and the V segment lost 3 bases, leaving 0 bases of the junction unmatched.

The chain uses TRBV7-9 and TRBJ2-7; 11 nucleotides match TRBD1. In germline, CDR1 is SEHNR, CDR2 FQNEAQ (reference sequence). The CDR3 length is 16 residues. Trimming at V came to 5 bases and at J to 4 bases, leaving 10 bases not matched to a gene. CDR3 sequence: CASSNLDRGPSYEQYF. CDR3 DNA sequence: TGTGCCAGCAGCAACCTGGACAGGGGGCCATCGTACGAGCAGTACTTC. The variable domain in full, completed from reference TRBV7-9 and TRBJ2-7, reads DTGVSQNPRHKITKRGQNVTFRCDPISEHNRLYWYRQTLGQGPEFLTYFQNEAQLEKSRLLSDRFSAERPKGSFSTLEIQRTEQGDSAMYLCASSNLDRGPSYEQYFGPGTRLTVT.

The genes are TRBV28 and TRBJ2-1, with D perhaps matching TRBD2 (5 bases). The CDR3 is made up of 14 amino acids. V lost 6 bases and J lost 7, with 16 bases in between. Per germline, CDR1 MDHEN and CDR2 SYDVKM. The CDR3 coding sequence is TGTGCCAGCAGCCCAGTGGAGGCCGGGAATGAGCAGTTCTTC. This gives the protein CASSPVEAGNEQFF.

V gene TRBV28 combines with J gene TRBJ2-2, with D perhaps matching TRBD2 (6 bases). The length of the CDR3 is 12 residues. V was pared by 7 bases and J by 6 bases, with 9 bases between. Per the germline V gene, CDR1 is MDHEN and CDR2 is SYDVKM. CDR3 nucleotide sequence: TGTGCCAGCAAGAGCGGGCCCGGGGAGCTGTTTTTT. Translated: CASKSGPGELFF.

The J gene is TRBJ1-2, the V gene TRBV6-5, with TRBD1 matching 8 bases. There are 14 residues in the CDR3. V was clipped by 7 bases and J by 7 bases; unmatched bases: 11. Germline loops: CDR1 MNHEY, CDR2 SVGAGI. CDR3 sequence: CASTDRGDQRGYTF. The CDR3 nucleotides read TGTGCCAGCACCGACAGGGGCGACCAACGTGGCTACACCTTC.

This clone was counted a few times. The chain employs TRBV30 and TRBJ1-1, with 8 bases lining up with TRBD1. The CDR3 is 12 amino acids. Unmatched junction bases numbered 2, after V lost 4 bases and J lost 4 bases. Per the germline V gene, CDR1 is GTSNPN and CDR2 is SVGIG (reference sequence). CDR3 nucleotide sequence: TGTGCCTGGAACAGGGGGACCACTGAAGCTTTCTTT. This encodes CAWNRGTTEAFF.

The rearrangement links TRBV10-1 to TRBJ1-1, with D perhaps TRBD1 (6 bases). V dropped 8 bases and J dropped 0 bases, with 10 bases sitting between them. This CDR3 comprises 13 residues. Germline V lookup: CDR1 WNHNN, CDR2 SYGVQD (reference sequence). The CDR3 loop is CASQTGLNTEAFF. CDR3 coding DNA: TGCGCCAGCCAGACAGGATTGAACACTGAAGCTTTCTTT.